This paragraph covers one TCR beta chain sequence. The antigen remains undetermined. There are 11 residues in the CDR3. In germline, CDR1 is SGHDT, CDR2 YYEEEE. Trimming shortened V by 2 bases and J by 9 bases, and 6 bases separated the two germline ends. This sample stems from a study of shared clonotypes between healthy human individuals. Overall study context: Each donor's CD4 naive and CD4 memory cells filled three plates apiece, CD8 naive two, and CD8 memory one. Study observations and caveats: Generally, naive subsets came out with larger estimated richness than memory subsets.

CD45RO-negative, CCR7-positively selected cells formed the naive CD8 fraction, excluding terminally differentiated effector memory CD45RA+ cells. Donors were healthy HIV-negative adults without recent acute infections or vaccinations. Nashville, Tennessee was home to all donors, each a Caucasian adult. Measured with immunoSEQ multiplex PCR; TCRdb has only the in-frame clones, and not every one. The table lists fewer than 800,000 clones, about 91% of them singletons. This TCR was sampled from a man aged 25-40 years in good health. The sequenced sample was naive CD8+ T cells sorted from blood. The gene calls are TRBV5-6 and TRBJ2-1, with unresolved D. The CDR3 spells CASSLFGEQFF. CDR3 sequence (DNA): TGTGCCAGCAGCTTATTTGGTGAGCAGTTCTTC.